The clone carrying this TCR beta chain has at least ten counts. The germline V and J ends were trimmed by 6 bases and 1 base, with 15 bases remaining between them. Germline CDR1 and CDR2: LGHNA and YSLEER. The CDR3 sequence is 15 residues long. This entry is derived from a study of T cells in Graves' hyperthyroidism and ophthalmopathy. Study as a whole: Peripheral blood specimens were obtained at initial diagnosis, prior to any treatment.

In making diagnoses, clinical symptoms, serum thyroxine and TRAb, thyroid ultrasound and orbital computed tomography were all used. The source material, RNA transcripts, was used to amplify TCR beta CDR3 regions. When the TCR CDR3 underwent first-round RT-PCR, the HTBI primer set was used. TCRdb ran MiXCR on the multiplex PCR reads and lists one entry per CDR3 protein. The top ten hold 11% of the sample, which has 400,000 to 550,000 distinct CDR3 sequences, around 22% seen once. V is TRBV4-3 and J is TRBJ1-1; no clear D. This TCR was sampled from a woman in her thirties with Graves' ophthalmopathy. Sequencing was done on a sample of blood. For the CDR3, the DNA is TGCGCCAGCAGTTTGGGCCCTGCAAGGAACACTGAAGCTTTCTTT. Its protein is CASSLGPARNTEAFF.